This T cell receptor (beta chain) was sequenced in a study of cytomegalovirus exposure and HLA in healthy donors. The V gene lost 1 base and the J gene lost 5 bases, with 4 bases spanning the gap. The CDR3 runs 11 residues. Germline-derived CDR1 and CDR2 are SGHTS and YDEGEE. A word on this clone: Its antigen is currently unknown.

The PCR employed 60 Vbeta primers together with 13 Jbeta primers. The method was immunoSEQ multiplex PCR; TCRdb's version includes in-frame clones alone and lacks a portion of them. Of approximately 170,000 clones listed, roughly 72% are singletons. Whole-study results and caveats: An apparent linkage of common viral pathogens to several of the most significant clusters emerged in a later analysis.

Sequenced: PBMCs. The sequence was obtained from a woman aged 40 to 50 in good health and CMV-seronegative. This chain joins TRBV5-8 and TRBJ2-7; D not resolved. This CDR3 is CASSLYHEQYF. The CDR3 DNA is TGTGCCAGCAGCTTGTATCACGAGCAGTACTTC.